The 29 T cell receptor beta chains in this list originate from one sample, sequenced in a study of T cells in Graves' hyperthyroidism and ophthalmopathy. It was RNA transcripts that yielded the amplified TCR beta CDR3 regions. First-round RT-PCR with HTBI primers amplified the TCR CDR3 region. TCRdb re-derived calls from the multiplex PCR reads in MiXCR, one entry per CDR3 protein. The table includes about 610,000 distinct CDR3 sequences, approximately 14% detected once. Sequenced sample: blood. These receptors originate from a middle-aged woman with Graves' ophthalmopathy.

This clonotype was seen many times. As DNA, the CDR3 is TGTGCCAGCAGCGGGGGGGCAGGGGCCCCCTACGAGCAGTACTTC. Translation gives CASSGGAGAPYEQYF. The chain combines TRBV7-6 with TRBJ2-7; tentative D call: TRBD2 (7 bases). The CDR3 length is 15 residues. CDR1 is SGHVS and CDR2 is FNYEAQ in the germline V gene. V was clipped by 5 bases and J by 2 bases, with 16 bases between them.

This clonotype occurred many times. The chain combines TRBV27 with TRBJ2-7; tentatively, D is TRBD2 (6 bases). V was clipped by 0 bases and J by 4 bases, with 13 bases between them. The CDR3 is 15 amino acids. From germline, CDR1 is MNHEY and CDR2 SMNVEV (reference sequence). CDR3 residues: CASSLSASGGYEQYF. The CDR3 DNA follows: TGTGCCAGCAGTTTATCCGCCAGCGGAGGGTACGAGCAGTACTTC.

This clonotype was recorded at least ten times. The gene calls are TRBV5-1 and TRBJ2-7; 9 bases line up with TRBD1. Germline V CDR1 and CDR2: SGHRS, YFSETQ. The CDR3 is 15 amino acids. Trimming removed 5 bases from V and 5 bases from J; junction bases left unmatched: 11. The CDR3 is CASRVTGDRDDEQYF. CDR3 sequence (DNA): TGCGCCAGCAGGGTCACCGGGGACAGGGACGACGAGCAGTACTTC.

This clonotype was observed at least ten times. The rearrangement joins TRBV2 to TRBJ1-1; no clear D gene. Trimming removed 6 bases at V and 1 base at J, with 9 bases between. This CDR3 spans 13 amino acids. Germline V lookup: CDR1 SNHLY, CDR2 FYNNEI. The CDR3 nucleotides are TGTGCCAGCAGGAGGGAGGAGAACACTGAAGCTTTCTTT. It is translated as CASRREENTEAFF.

This clonotype was detected many times. V gene TRBV11-1 combines with J gene TRBJ2-2; D is unresolved. The V and J ends lost 6 bases and 0 bases respectively, with 8 bases between them. Per germline, CDR1 SGHAT and CDR2 FQDESV (reference sequence). The CDR3 is 14 amino acids. The CDR3 DNA follows: TGTGCCAGCAGTTACGACTCGAACACCGGGGAGCTGTTTTTT. This translates into CASSYDSNTGELFF.

This clonotype was counted at least ten times. The V call is TRBV6-1, the J call TRBJ1-1; 9 nucleotides line up with TRBD1. Germline-derived CDR1 and CDR2 are MNHNS and SASEGT. Trimming removed 6 bases from V and 3 bases from J; junction bases left unmatched: 5. This CDR3 spans 14 amino acids. Here the CDR3 reads CASSTGGLHTEAFF. The CDR3 DNA sequence: TGTGCCAGCAGCACAGGGGGCCTTCACACTGAAGCTTTCTTT.

This clonotype was recorded at least ten times. The genes are TRBV30 and TRBJ2-5; 10 bases agree with TRBD1. The CDR3 runs to 15 residues. CDR1 and CDR2 from the germline V gene are GTSNPN and SVGIG (reference sequence). The V and J ends lost 3 bases and 2 bases, in that order; junction bases with no gene match: 6. CDR3 sequence reads: CAWRSWDRGQETQYF. CDR3 bases: TGTGCCTGGAGGTCCTGGGACAGGGGACAAGAGACCCAGTACTTC.

The table lists this clonotype with a count of one. The chain links TRBV7-8 to TRBJ1-2, with D possibly being TRBD1 (6 bases). The CDR3 has 17 amino acids. With 2 bases removed from V and 7 bases from J, the gap between germline ends came to 23 bases. CDR1 SGHVS and CDR2 FQNEAQ come from the germline V gene. CDR3 bases: TGTGCCAGCAGCTTAAGGTTGGGGTGGTGGGGGGCCACTGGCTACACCTTC. This encodes CASSLRLGWWGATGYTF.

This clonotype occurred many times. A much more abundant neighbour one base away suggests this may be a read error. V usage is TRBV6-2 or TRBV6-3 and J usage is TRBJ2-7; D is unclear. The germline V and J ends were trimmed by 7 bases and 0 bases, with 19 bases remaining between them. Per germline, CDR1 MNHEY and CDR2 SVGEGT. The CDR3 covers 16 residues. The CDR3 sequence: CASTHAGRAGSYEQYF. The CDR3 DNA is TGTGCCAGCACCCATGCTGGTCGAGCTGGCTCCTACGAGCAGTACTTC.

In its sample, this clonotype was seen a few times. The chain has TRBV11-1 and TRBJ2-6, with unresolved D. CDR1 and CDR2 from the germline V gene are SGHAT and FQDESV (reference sequence). The CDR3 is made up of 17 amino acids. V dropped 7 bases and J dropped 4 bases, with 20 bases sitting between them. The CDR3: CASTVNYPLSGANVLTF. DNA of the CDR3: TGTGCCAGCACCGTTAACTATCCTTTATCCGGGGCCAACGTCCTGACTTTC.

The sample holds many counts of this clonotype. The chain joins TRBV28 to TRBJ1-1; the D is unclear. V was shortened by 5 bases and J by 7 bases, with 14 bases between the two germline ends. CDR1 MDHEN and CDR2 SYDVKM come from the germline V gene. The CDR3 length is 13 residues. CDR3 sequence (DNA): TGTGCCAGCAGTCGTGACAATTTTGGTGAAGCTTTCTTT. Its translation: CASSRDNFGEAFF.

The sample holds many counts of this clonotype. The chain links TRBV6-5 to TRBJ2-7; TRBD2 agrees at 7 bases. Germline CDR1 reads MNHEY; CDR2 reads SVGAGI. J was trimmed by 5 bases and V by 0 bases; bases with no gene match: 7. This CDR3 is built from 15 residues. CDR3 sequence reads: CASSYSGGRINEQYF. Written as DNA, the CDR3 is TGTGCCAGCAGTTACTCCGGCGGGAGAATCAACGAGCAGTACTTC.

This clonotype was recorded a few times. The chain uses TRBV4-1 and TRBJ2-2; 7 positions agree with TRBD1. CDR1 and CDR2 from the germline V gene are MGHRA and YSYEKL. The CDR3 has 15 amino acids. V lost 2 bases, J lost 6 bases, and 6 bases stayed unmatched. The CDR3 DNA is TGCGCCAGCAGCCAAACCGGGACAGCGGCCGGGGAGCTGTTTTTT. Translating gives CASSQTGTAAGELFF.

Ten or more counts support this clonotype. The chain links TRBV28 to TRBJ2-2; TRBD2 aligns across 15 bases. With 5 bases clipped from V and 7 bases from J, the junction kept 11 bases outside the gene matches. The V gene's germline CDR1 is MDHEN and CDR2 SYDVKM. There are 18 residues in the CDR3. CDR3 DNA: TGTGCCAGCAGTCGGACTAGCGGGAGGGCTTCAGTTGTCGGGGAGCTGTTTTTT. Residues: CASSRTSGRASVVGELFF.

This clonotype was observed a few times. The chain recombines TRBV12-3 or TRBV12-4 with TRBJ2-7, with D tentatively TRBD1 (5 bases). V was trimmed by 5 bases and J by 3 bases, leaving 14 bases between them. The length of the CDR3 is 14 residues. The CDR3 bases are TGTGCCAGCAGTGGAAGAAAGGACAACTACGAGCAGTACTTC. Its translation is CASSGRKDNYEQYF.

This clonotype was seen ten or more times. The chain couples TRBV6-1 to TRBJ2-7, with 7 bases lining up with TRBD1. Per the germline V gene, CDR1 is MNHNS and CDR2 is SASEGT. The CDR3 runs to 15 residues. The V and J ends lost 5 bases and 1 base, in that order; junction bases with no gene match: 8. DNA of the CDR3: TGTGCCAGCAGTCCCGACAGGGTTAGATCCTACGAGCAGTACTTC. This codes for CASSPDRVRSYEQYF.

This clonotype was counted at least ten times. This rearrangement joins TRBV28 to TRBJ2-5; D gene uncertain. The CDR3 sequence is 13 residues long. V shed 5 bases and J shed 2 bases, with 9 bases lying between them. Germline V CDR1 and CDR2: MDHEN, SYDVKM. The CDR3 sequence: CASSTAVQETQYF. CDR3 DNA sequence: TGTGCCAGCAGTACGGCCGTACAAGAGACCCAGTACTTC.

Many counts were recorded for this clonotype. V gene TRBV6-1 combines with J gene TRBJ2-7; maybe TRBD1 (6 bases). Germline V gene data show CDR1 as MNHNS and CDR2 as SASEGT. The germline V and J ends were trimmed by 10 bases and 2 bases, with 12 bases remaining between them. The CDR3 is 12 amino acids. The CDR3 loop reads CATRDTTYEQYF. The CDR3, as DNA: TGTGCCACCCGGGACACCACCTACGAGCAGTACTTC.

This clonotype was seen repeatedly, ten times or more. The V call is TRBV9, the J call TRBJ2-5; 9 nucleotides agree with TRBD2. The CDR3 consists of 14 residues. V shed 4 bases and J 2 bases; nucleotides not matched to a gene: 3. CDR1 and CDR2 (germline): SGDLS, YYNGEE. The CDR3 sequence: CASSRGLAQETQYF. CDR3 nucleotides: TGTGCCAGCAGCCGGGGACTAGCTCAAGAGACCCAGTACTTC.

This clonotype showed up many times. The CDR3 DNA follows: TGTGCCAGTAGCCAGACAGGGGGAGGGCAGCCCCAGCATTTT. The encoded protein is CASSQTGGGQPQHF. The chain has TRBV19 and TRBJ1-5; 9 positions agree with TRBD1. The ends lost 6 bases at V and 7 bases at J; junction bases unmatched: 7. The CDR3 has 14 amino acids. In germline, CDR1 is LNHDA, CDR2 SQIVND (reference sequence).

This clonotype was seen repeatedly, ten times or more. One junction end disagrees with the germline gene, perhaps due to a read error. The rearrangement joins TRBV28 to TRBJ2-7; the D gene is possibly TRBD1 (6 bases). The CDR3 runs to 12 residues. CDR1 and CDR2 (germline): MDHEN, SYDVKM. The CDR3 reads CASSMIGDTVHF. The CDR3 bases are TGTGCCAGCAGTATGATCGGGGACACGGTGCACTTC.

This clonotype has a count of ten or more. The chain employs TRBV20-1 and TRBJ2-2; 7 nucleotides line up with TRBD2. The CDR3 is 15 residues long. Germline values: CDR1 DFQATT, CDR2 SNEGSKA (reference sequence). V lost 0 bases, J lost 5 bases, and 6 bases stayed unmatched. The CDR3 region has the DNA TGCAGTGCTAGAGATTACACTAGCGATACCGGGGAGCTGTTTTTT. It encodes CSARDYTSDTGELFF.

The chain couples TRBV28 to TRBJ2-7, with 13 bases lining up with TRBD2. The V gene end was trimmed by 4 bases and the J gene end by 3 bases; junction bases not matched to a gene: 6. CDR3 size: 16 residues. Germline CDR1 reads MDHEN; CDR2 reads SYDVKM. CDR3 sequence reads: CASSSGGLAGFYEQYF. The CDR3 DNA reads TGTGCCAGCAGTTCAGGGGGACTAGCGGGGTTCTACGAGCAGTACTTC. The entire variable domain, with the rest obtained from reference TRBV28 and TRBJ2-7, is as follows: DVKVTQSSRYLVKRTGEKVFLECVQDMDHENMFWYRQDPGLGLRLIYFSYDVKMKEKGDIPEGYSVSREKKERFSLILESASTNQTSMYLCASSSGGLAGFYEQYFGPGTRLTVT.

This clonotype was recorded at least ten times. The rearrangement uses TRBV28 and TRBJ1-5, with D uncertain. The germline V and J ends were trimmed by 1 base and 6 bases, with 13 bases remaining between them. This CDR3 has 15 residues. Germline V gene sequence: CDR1 MDHEN, CDR2 SYDVKM. CDR3 sequence reads: CASSLSGRKGQPQHF. The CDR3 DNA is TGTGCCAGCAGTTTATCAGGCCGAAAGGGTCAGCCCCAGCATTTT. Using reference TRBV28 and TRBJ1-5 for the parts outside the CDR3, the full variable domain is DVKVTQSSRYLVKRTGEKVFLECVQDMDHENMFWYRQDPGLGLRLIYFSYDVKMKEKGDIPEGYSVSREKKERFSLILESASTNQTSMYLCASSLSGRKGQPQHFGDGTRLSIL.

This clonotype has only a few counts. The chain links TRBV7-9 to TRBJ2-7; TRBD1 matches at 10 bases. With V trimmed by 4 bases and J by 2 bases, 5 bases remained unmatched. The CDR3 is 15 amino acids. Germline CDR1 and CDR2: SEHNR and FQNEAQ (reference sequence). The CDR3 DNA reads TGTGCCAGCAGCTCCGGGACAGGGGTTCCCTACGAGCAGTACTTC. Translation: CASSSGTGVPYEQYF.

This clonotype was found many times. The rearrangement joins TRBV10-3 to TRBJ1-2; no clear D. Per germline, CDR1 ENHRY and CDR2 SYGVKD. V was clipped by 8 bases and J by 4 bases, with 8 bases between them. The length of the CDR3 is 11 residues. The CDR3 sequence is CAIFDIYGYTF. The CDR3 DNA reads TGTGCCATCTTTGATATCTATGGCTACACCTTC.

The rearrangement joins TRBV11-1 to TRBJ1-1; a weak D match, TRBD1 (6 bases). The CDR3 has 17 residues. Germline V CDR1 and CDR2: SGHAT, FQDESV (reference sequence). With 5 bases removed from V and 1 base from J, the gap between germline ends came to 20 bases. DNA for the CDR3: TGTGCCAGCAGCCCCCCGGCGGGGGGCTCCCGGAACACTGAAGCTTTCTTT. Translation: CASSPPAGGSRNTEAFF.

V usage is TRBV20-1 and J usage is TRBJ2-2, with a possible D match to TRBD2 (5 bases). Trimming cost V 8 bases and J 4 bases, with 14 bases left between them. From germline, CDR1 is DFQATT and CDR2 SNEGSKA (reference sequence). This CDR3 has 13 amino acids. CDR3 residues: CSPVDAGTGELFF. CDR3 nucleotides: TGCAGTCCCGTGGACGCGGGCACCGGGGAGCTGTTTTTT.

This clonotype has ten or more counts. J is TRBJ1-5 and V is TRBV19, with TRBD1 identical over 7 bases. The CDR3 totals 14 residues. V lost 7 bases and J lost 4; bases outside the gene matches: 7. CDR1 is LNHDA and CDR2 is SQIVND in the germline V gene (reference sequence). The CDR3 bases are TGTGCCAGTAAGGGGGCGGTGGGAAATCAGCCCCAGCATTTT. Protein product: CASKGAVGNQPQHF.